This TCR beta chain was sequenced in a study of shared clonotypes between healthy human individuals. On sorted subsets, replicate PCRs used roughly 220 ng DNA, or about 30,000 T cell genomes. The repertoire was sequenced with immunoSEQ multiplex PCR; TCRdb's copy has only in-frame clones and lacks some. The data hold about 2.1 million clones, with around 93% observed a single time. About this clone itself: This may stem from a read error, because a much larger clone lies one nucleotide away.

Germline CDR1 SEHNR, CDR2 FQNEAQ (reference sequence). The CDR3 loop spans 11 amino acids. The naive CD8 population came from CD45RO-negative cells selected for CCR7, without terminally differentiated effector memory CD45RA+ cells. This clonotype was obtained from a man in his late teens or twenties in good health. Some clones in this sample may be carry-over from other donors' samples. V is TRBV7-9 and J is TRBJ2-5; D uncertain. The assigned J gene may be wrong: the sequence end matches TRBJ2-7 better. The sample consisted of naive CD8+ T cells from PBMCs. The CDR3 region has the DNA TGTGCCAGCAGTTCCACCTACGAGCAGTACTTC. Its translation is CASSSTYEQYF.